This TCR beta chain was sequenced for a study of blood T cell repertoires in COVID-19. Study context: The study drew acute and convalescent COVID-19 samples from the United States, Italy and Spain. Sources were T cells, B-cell-depleted T cells, or PBMCs; the material itself was cDNA or gDNA.

TCRdb keeps only in-frame clones here, not all; method: immunoSEQ multiplex PCR. This sample has just over 75,000 clones, with 84% found just once. The CDR3 has 14 amino acids. Trimming stripped 5 bases from V and 6 bases from J, with 14 bases between. Looked up from germline, CDR1 is SEHNR and CDR2 is FQNEAQ (reference sequence). The V and J genes are TRBV7-9 and TRBJ2-4, with D possibly being TRBD2 (6 bases). Sequencing used peripheral blood. The origin of this receptor is a man aged 45-65 years with acute or convalescent COVID-19. CDR3 sequence reads: CASSQWQGGNIQYF. For the CDR3, the DNA is TGTGCCAGCAGCCAATGGCAGGGAGGAAACATTCAGTACTTC.